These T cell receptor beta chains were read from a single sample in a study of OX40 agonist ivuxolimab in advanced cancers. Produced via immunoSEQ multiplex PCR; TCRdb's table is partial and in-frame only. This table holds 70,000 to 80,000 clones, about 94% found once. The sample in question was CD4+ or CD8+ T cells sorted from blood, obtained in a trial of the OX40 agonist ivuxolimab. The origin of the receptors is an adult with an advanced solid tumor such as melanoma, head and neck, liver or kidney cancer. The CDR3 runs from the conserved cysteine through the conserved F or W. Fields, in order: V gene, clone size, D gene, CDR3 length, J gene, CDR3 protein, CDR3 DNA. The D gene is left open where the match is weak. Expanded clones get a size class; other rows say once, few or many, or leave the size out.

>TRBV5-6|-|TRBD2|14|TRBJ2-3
CASSLGLALDTQYF
TGTGCCAGCAGCTTGGGACTAGCGTTGGATACGCAGTATTTT
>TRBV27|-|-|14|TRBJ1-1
CASSLSAGYTEAFF
TGTGCCAGCAGTTTATCGGCTGGATACACTGAAGCTTTCTTT
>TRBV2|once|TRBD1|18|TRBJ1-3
CASSAQPGQGIYGNTIYF
TGTGCCAGCAGTGCCCAACCGGGACAGGGGATCTATGGAAACACCATATATTTT
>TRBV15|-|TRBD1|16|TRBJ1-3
CATSREAGGIRNTIYF
TGTGCCACCAGCAGAGAGGCAGGGGGAATCAGAAACACCATATATTTT
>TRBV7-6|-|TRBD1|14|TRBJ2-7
CASSNLDRADEQYF
TGTGCCAGCAGCAACCTCGACAGGGCCGACGAGCAGTACTTC
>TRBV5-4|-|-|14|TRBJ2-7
CASSLASGSYEQYF
TGTGCCAGCAGCTTGGCCTCTGGCTCCTACGAGCAGTACTTC
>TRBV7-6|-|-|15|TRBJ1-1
CASSLVGGPGTEAFF
TGTGCCAGCAGCTTAGTTGGGGGGCCGGGGACTGAAGCTTTCTTT
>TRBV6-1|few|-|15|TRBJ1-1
CASSETGGGDTEAFF
TGTGCCAGCAGTGAAACGGGAGGGGGGGACACTGAAGCTTTCTTT
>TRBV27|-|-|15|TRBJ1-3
CASSPGHLSGNTIYF
TGTGCCAGCAGTCCCGGACACCTCTCTGGAAACACCATATATTTT
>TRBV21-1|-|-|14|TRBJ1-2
CASSRWAANYGYTF
TGTGCCAGCAGCCGTTGGGCAGCTAACTATGGCTACACCTTC
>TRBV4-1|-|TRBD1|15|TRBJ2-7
CASSQHRDSLYEQYF
TGCGCCAGCAGCCAGCACCGGGACAGCCTCTACGAGCAGTACTTC
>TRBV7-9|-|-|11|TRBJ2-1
CASLWKNEQFF
TGTGCCAGCCTATGGAAGAATGAGCAGTTCTTC
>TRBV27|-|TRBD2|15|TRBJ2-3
CASSPRGGSADTQYF
TGTGCCAGCAGTCCGCGGGGGGGTAGTGCAGATACGCAGTATTTT
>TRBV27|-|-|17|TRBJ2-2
CASSLPTGPPNTGELFF
TGTGCCAGCAGTTTACCCACAGGTCCCCCTAACACCGGGGAGCTGTTTTTT
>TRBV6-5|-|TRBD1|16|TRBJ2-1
CASSYSKGQGQSPQFF
TGTGCCAGCAGTTACTCGAAGGGACAGGGGCAGTCCCCGCAGTTCTTC
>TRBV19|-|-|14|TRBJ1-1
CASSSLPGYTEAFF
TGTGCCAGTAGCTCCCTCCCAGGGTACACTGAAGCTTTCTTT
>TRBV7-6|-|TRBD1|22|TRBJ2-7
CASSPEAGVGTGSVGLYYEQYF
TGTGCCAGCAGCCCAGAGGCGGGTGTGGGGACAGGGTCCGTGGGCCTTTACTACGAGCAGTACTTC
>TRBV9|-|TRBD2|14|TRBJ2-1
CASGLAGVKDEQFF
TGTGCCAGTGGACTAGCGGGAGTTAAAGATGAGCAGTTCTTC
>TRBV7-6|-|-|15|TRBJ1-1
CASSLAKETNTEAFF
TGTGCCAGCAGCTTAGCGAAGGAGACGAACACTGAAGCTTTCTTT
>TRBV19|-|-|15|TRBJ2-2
CASTSDGPNTGELFF
TGTGCCAGTACCTCGGACGGCCCGAACACCGGGGAGCTGTTTTTT
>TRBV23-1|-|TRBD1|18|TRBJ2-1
CASSQPIAPRTGGNEQFF
TGCGCCAGCAGTCAACCGATCGCCCCGAGGACAGGGGGCAATGAGCAGTTCTTC
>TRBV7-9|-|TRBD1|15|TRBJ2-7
CASSSTGDRVWEQYF
TGTGCCAGCAGCTCCACCGGGGACAGGGTTTGGGAGCAGTACTTC
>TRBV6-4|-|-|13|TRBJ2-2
CASSEGNTGELFF
TGTGCCAGCAGTGAAGGGAACACCGGGGAGCTGTTTTTT
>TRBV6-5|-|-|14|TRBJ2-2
CASSLSPNTGELFF
TGTGCCAGCAGCCTCTCGCCGAACACCGGGGAGCTGTTTTTT
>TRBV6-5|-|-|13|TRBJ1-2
CASSFVPRGGYTF
TGTGCCAGCAGTTTTGTCCCCCGGGGAGGCTACACCTTC
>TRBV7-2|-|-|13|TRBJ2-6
CASTGSGANVLTF
TGTGCCAGCACGGGCTCCGGGGCCAACGTCCTGACTTTC
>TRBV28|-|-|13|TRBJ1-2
CASSPRWGYGYTF
TGTGCCAGCAGTCCCCGATGGGGCTATGGCTACACCTTC
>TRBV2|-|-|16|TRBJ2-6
CASSESWGDWANVLTF
TGTGCCAGCAGTGAGTCATGGGGGGATTGGGCCAACGTCCTGACTTTC
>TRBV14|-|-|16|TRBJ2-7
CASSQATGISSYEQYF
TGTGCCAGCAGCCAAGCTACAGGGATTAGCTCCTACGAGCAGTACTTC
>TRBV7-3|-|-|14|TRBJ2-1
CASSSSTQGNEQFF
TGTGCCAGCAGCTCCTCGACCCAAGGCAATGAGCAGTTCTTC